Following are 19 T cell receptor beta chains from one sample sequenced in a study of human T cells and chemical hapten exposure. Time point in this sample: patch test 1, 2 weeks after DPC sensitization. Treatment described: therapeutic diphenylcyclopropenone sensitization with weekly scalp DPC. A single record per CDR3 protein comes from TCRdb applying MiXCR to the RACE reads. The profile shows approximately 400,000 distinct CDR3 sequences, around 4.8% of them singletons. Sequences were derived from whole blood, sampled in connection with sensitization to the hapten diphenylcyclopropenone (DPC). Receptors were obtained from a woman in her forties or fifties with alopecia areata. Some clones in this sample may be carry-over from other donors' samples.

The CDR3 bases are TGTGCCAGCAGCGTCGGACTAGCGGGGGGCCGTTGGCAAGAGACCCAGTACTTC. It translates to CASSVGLAGGRWQETQYF. This rearrangement joins TRBV5-4 to TRBJ2-5, with 14 bases lining up with TRBD2. Unmatched junction bases numbered 10, after V lost 4 bases and J lost 2 bases. The CDR3 loop spans 18 amino acids. Germline V gives CDR1 SGHNT, CDR2 YYREEE (reference sequence). Drawing the rest from reference TRBV5-4 and TRBJ2-5, the complete variable domain is ETGVTQSPTHLIKTRGQQVTLRCSSQSGHNTVSWYQQALGQGPQFIFQYYREEENGRGNFPPRFSGLQFPNYSSELNVNALELDDSALYLCASSVGLAGGRWQETQYFGPGTRLLVL.

Many counts were recorded for this clonotype. The genes are TRBV14 and TRBJ2-7, with 10 nucleotides matching TRBD1. The germline V gene has CDR1 SGHDN and CDR2 FVKESK. The CDR3 has 15 residues. Germline trimming cut 4 bases from V and 2 bases from J; bases unmatched to any gene: 5. The CDR3 protein is CASSLGQGPTYEQYF. For the CDR3, the DNA is TGTGCCAGCAGCCTGGGACAGGGGCCTACCTACGAGCAGTACTTC.

This clonotype was seen only a few times. This chain joins TRBV27 and TRBJ2-5, with D maybe TRBD2 (5 bases). There are 13 residues in the CDR3. V was shortened by 4 bases and J by 5 bases, with 11 bases between the two germline ends. Germline V gene data show CDR1 as MNHEY and CDR2 as SMNVEV (reference sequence). The CDR3 bases are TGTGCCAGCAGTTCTAGGCGGGTGGAGACCCAGTACTTC. Protein: CASSSRRVETQYF.

This rearrangement joins TRBV7-9 to TRBJ2-3; D is possibly TRBD2 (5 bases). Germline V gives CDR1 SEHNR, CDR2 FQNEAQ (reference sequence). The CDR3 totals 12 residues. Trimming pared 8 bases from V and 6 bases from J, leaving 12 bases between. The CDR3 DNA sequence: TGTGCCAGCGGTAGCGAGACCGATACGCAGTATTTT. It is translated as CASGSETDTQYF.

This clonotype was picked up many times. The chain links TRBV6-5 to TRBJ1-6; maybe TRBD1 (6 bases). Trimming removed 2 bases from V and 0 bases from J, with 17 bases in between. In germline, CDR1 is MNHEY, CDR2 SVGAGI. The CDR3 consists of 19 residues. In nucleotides, the CDR3 is TGTGCCAGCAGTTACGTATGGGACATCCCGAGCTCCTATAATTCACCCCTCCACTTT. Encoded protein: CASSYVWDIPSSYNSPLHF.

The chain couples TRBV10-3 to TRBJ2-7, with TRBD2 identical over 8 bases. Germline V lookup: CDR1 ENHRY, CDR2 SYGVKD. The V and J ends lost 6 bases and 5 bases, in that order; junction bases with no gene match: 6. This CDR3 spans 13 amino acids. The CDR3 here is CAISPGTRDEQYF. Here the CDR3 DNA reads TGTGCCATCAGCCCCGGGACTAGAGACGAGCAGTACTTC.

This clonotype has ten or more counts. A single base separates this from a much larger clone, so it may be a read error. J is TRBJ1-1 and V is TRBV12-3 or TRBV12-4; the match to TRBD1 covers 7 bases. Germline trimming cut 5 bases from V and 0 bases from J; bases unmatched to any gene: 3. The CDR3 spans 14 residues. The CDR3 coding sequence is TGTGCCAGCAGTATGACAGGGCTGAACACTGAAGCTTTCTTT. This gives the protein CASSMTGLNTEAFF.

This clonotype was counted ten times or more. The rearrangement links TRBV5-1 to TRBJ2-3; weak D call: TRBD2 (5 bases). The CDR3 is 14 residues long. From germline, CDR1 is SGHRS and CDR2 YFSETQ. Trimming pared 3 bases from V and 0 bases from J, leaving 8 bases between. The CDR3 here is CASSSGESTDTQYF. DNA for the CDR3: TGCGCCAGCAGCTCCGGGGAGAGCACAGATACGCAGTATTTT.

This clonotype was recorded at least ten times. The chain links TRBV7-9 to TRBJ1-1, with D perhaps matching TRBD1 (6 bases). CDR3 size: 14 residues. CDR1 is SEHNR, CDR2 FQNEAQ, per germline (reference sequence). V was clipped by 1 base and J by 7 bases, with 13 bases between them. In nucleotides, the CDR3 is TGTGCCAGCAGCTTAGGGGAACAGGGAGGTGAAGCTTTCTTT. Translated: CASSLGEQGGEAFF.

The J gene is TRBJ2-3, the V gene TRBV20-1; 9 nucleotides line up with TRBD2. The V and J ends lost 3 bases and 0 bases, in that order; junction bases with no gene match: 7. This CDR3 region has 16 residues. CDR1 DFQATT and CDR2 SNEGSKA come from the germline V gene (reference sequence). CDR3 sequence (DNA): TGCAGTGCTAGCCTCGGAGCGGGGGGAAGCACAGATACGCAGTATTTT. Its protein product is CSASLGAGGSTDTQYF.

In its sample, this clonotype was seen many times. The chain combines TRBV28 with TRBJ1-5, with D perhaps TRBD1 (6 bases). The CDR3 runs to 15 residues. V dropped 4 bases and J dropped 4 bases, with 14 bases sitting between them. Germline CDR1 MDHEN, CDR2 SYDVKM. Here the CDR3 reads CASSYLTGINQPQHF. The CDR3 DNA sequence: TGTGCCAGCAGTTACCTTACAGGGATTAATCAGCCCCAGCATTTT.

This clonotype came up many times. V and J are TRBV11-2 and TRBJ2-1; TRBD2 is a possible D gene (6 bases). V gave up 2 bases and J gave up 6 bases, with 14 bases separating them. CDR3 length: 15 residues. Germline V gene data show CDR1 as SGHAT and CDR2 as FQNNGV. The CDR3 protein is CASSLSGPMGNEQFF. In nucleotides, the CDR3 is TGTGCCAGCAGCTTAAGCGGGCCAATGGGCAATGAGCAGTTCTTC.

V gene TRBV29-1 combines with J gene TRBJ2-1; D uncertain. V lost 6 bases and J lost 0, with 3 bases in between. Germline V gives CDR1 SQVTM, CDR2 ANQGSEA. This CDR3 is built from 11 residues. This chain's CDR3 is CSVSSYNEQFF. The CDR3 DNA is TGCAGCGTATCCTCCTACAATGAGCAGTTCTTC.

This clonotype turned up a few times. The chain carries TRBV15 and TRBJ1-4; 8 bases fit TRBD1. Germline V CDR1 and CDR2: LNHNV, YYDKDF (reference sequence). The trim removed 5 bases at V and 5 bases at J, leaving 4 bases unmatched. This CDR3 comprises 14 residues. Here the CDR3 DNA reads TGTGCCACCAGCCCGGGACAGGAAAATGAAAAACTGTTTTTT. Translating gives CATSPGQENEKLFF.

The rearrangement links TRBV19 to TRBJ2-7, with 7 bases that match TRBD2. Per germline, CDR1 LNHDA and CDR2 SQIVND (reference sequence). This CDR3 has 15 amino acids. The junction had 5 bases not matched to a gene; V was cut back by 3 bases and J by 0 bases. DNA of the CDR3: TGTGCCAGTAGTATTGATGGCGGGAGCTCCTACGAGCAGTACTTC. Translation: CASSIDGGSSYEQYF.

The table lists this clonotype with many counts. The rearrangement uses TRBV4-3 and TRBJ1-4; 7 bases are shared with TRBD1. J gave up 7 bases and V 4 bases, and 9 bases lay outside the gene matches. Germline V gives CDR1 LGHNA, CDR2 YSLEER. The CDR3 has 15 residues. The CDR3 region is CASSPRQGWVEKLFF. Here the CDR3 DNA reads TGCGCCAGCAGCCCGCGACAGGGCTGGGTTGAAAAACTGTTTTTT.

In its sample, this clonotype was seen many times. V gene TRBV7-2 combines with J gene TRBJ2-7, with D perhaps TRBD2 (6 bases). Between the trimmed V and J ends, which lost 1 base and 2 bases, there was a span of 12 bases. The CDR3 extends over 15 amino acids. Looked up from germline, CDR1 is SGHTA and CDR2 is FQGNSA. The chain's CDR3 is CASSLDTGVAYEQYF. The CDR3 bases are TGTGCCAGCAGCTTAGATACGGGGGTGGCCTACGAGCAGTACTTC.

This clonotype occurred a few times. The V and J genes are TRBV19 and TRBJ1-1, with D maybe TRBD1 (6 bases). Trimming took 6 bases from V and 2 from J, leaving 19 bases between them. From germline, CDR1 is LNHDA and CDR2 SQIVND (reference sequence). This CDR3 is built from 16 residues. CDR3 sequence reads: CASRLVETGLNTEAFF. The CDR3 DNA reads as TGTGCCAGTAGGCTGGTGGAGACAGGCCTTAACACTGAAGCTTTCTTT.

The sample holds many counts of this clonotype. This chain joins TRBV3-1 and TRBJ1-1; 7 nucleotides match TRBD1. CDR3 length: 16 amino acids. The ends lost 1 base at V and 0 bases at J; junction bases unmatched: 5. Germline CDR1 and CDR2: LGHDT and YNNKEL (reference sequence). CDR3 loop: CASSQGPGQLNTEAFF. CDR3 in DNA: TGTGCCAGCAGCCAAGGACCGGGACAGCTGAACACTGAAGCTTTCTTT.